These T cell receptor beta chains were read from a single sample in a study of neurological immune-mediated disorders. TCRdb fed the 5' RACE reads into MiXCR, producing one record per CDR3 protein. The data contain approximately 50,000 distinct CDR3 sequences, about a tenth of them singletons. Material: PBMCs. The receptor source for this set is a man in his 70s with HTLV-1-associated myelopathy (HAM/TSP). The CDR3 runs from the conserved cysteine through the conserved F or W. Each record gives: clone size, V gene, CDR3 protein. A row's size may be missing; if present it is once, few, many or a size class.

abundance: many; v_gene: TRBV4-3; CDR3aa: CASSPDRHNSPLHF
abundance: many; v_gene: TRBV6-5; CDR3aa: CASSRGTSRTYEQYF
abundance: few; v_gene: TRBV7-6; CDR3aa: CASSLVDRGVETQYF
abundance: many; v_gene: TRBV12-3/TRBV12-4; CDR3aa: CASSFSLGQGTYEQYF
abundance: many; v_gene: TRBV21-1; CDR3aa: CASSEGAGGDYNEQFF
abundance: many; v_gene: TRBV6-2/TRBV6-3; CDR3aa: CASRLAGGSTSSYNEQFF
abundance: many; v_gene: TRBV7-3; CDR3aa: CASEKTRVRNFPYEQYF
abundance: few; v_gene: TRBV12-3/TRBV12-4; CDR3aa: CASSLLKSFASSGNTIYF
abundance: many; v_gene: TRBV7-2; CDR3aa: CASSRLAGGPRIYEQYF
abundance: many; v_gene: TRBV20-1; CDR3aa: CSARPLLAGVGNEQFF
abundance: few; v_gene: TRBV5-6; CDR3aa: CASSLPDLGFDTVSEQFF
abundance: many; v_gene: TRBV15; CDR3aa: CATSRVGGSGYEQYF
abundance: many; v_gene: TRBV4-1; CDR3aa: CASSQVYAGDSDTQYF
abundance: -; v_gene: TRBV5-1; CDR3aa: CASTAWVGYEQYF
abundance: many; v_gene: TRBV12-3/TRBV12-4; CDR3aa: CASSPSGGVLWAFF
abundance: many; v_gene: TRBV5-1; CDR3aa: CASRPRGGGSTGELFF
abundance: many; v_gene: TRBV7-2; CDR3aa: CVSSLRTSGQGTQYF
abundance: many; v_gene: TRBV20-1; CDR3aa: CSARSTSGATQYF
abundance: many; v_gene: TRBV5-4; CDR3aa: CASGRDTYNEQFF
abundance: many; v_gene: TRBV25-1; CDR3aa: CASSDRGNTIYF
abundance: many; v_gene: TRBV18; CDR3aa: CASSVTSEKGGYNEQFF
abundance: many; v_gene: TRBV6-6; CDR3aa: CASSSRAGMATEAFF
abundance: many; v_gene: TRBV6-1; CDR3aa: CAAHAGSRSTEAFF
abundance: many; v_gene: TRBV5-1; CDR3aa: CASSLASTGYEQYF
abundance: many; v_gene: TRBV7-8; CDR3aa: CASSLGGRSYEQYF
abundance: many; v_gene: TRBV5-6; CDR3aa: CASSLPSGRRADTGELFF
abundance: many; v_gene: TRBV7-2; CDR3aa: CASSLYREDTEAFF
abundance: many; v_gene: TRBV7-6; CDR3aa: CASSLPGGELFF
abundance: many; v_gene: TRBV6-1; CDR3aa: CASSVLDNYGYTF
abundance: -; v_gene: TRBV7-9; CDR3aa: CASIPDRTDTRYF
abundance: few; v_gene: TRBV25-1; CDR3aa: CASRGQGYYEQYF
abundance: many; v_gene: TRBV7-2; CDR3aa: CASTVQPSGPYEQYF
abundance: many; v_gene: TRBV12-3/TRBV12-4; CDR3aa: CASRHGLAGISDTQYF
abundance: -; v_gene: TRBV6-5; CDR3aa: CASGYNRGNEQFF
abundance: -; v_gene: TRBV28; CDR3aa: CASSLGGLAGNDEQYF
abundance: many; v_gene: TRBV12-3/TRBV12-4; CDR3aa: CASSSIRDNQPQHF
abundance: many; v_gene: TRBV5-6; CDR3aa: CASSLAGDEQYF
abundance: many; v_gene: TRBV5-6; CDR3aa: CASSFLAHIGRQETQYF
abundance: -; v_gene: TRBV7-3; CDR3aa: CASSLTGGRGEQFF
abundance: many; v_gene: TRBV7-2; CDR3aa: CASSLDPGLYEQYF
abundance: many; v_gene: TRBV20-1; CDR3aa: CSAKREENNEQFF
abundance: many; v_gene: TRBV28; CDR3aa: CASSLDRYSGANVLTF
abundance: many; v_gene: TRBV5-6; CDR3aa: CASSLAGVYTGELFF
abundance: many; v_gene: TRBV24-1; CDR3aa: CATSDAVSGETQYF
abundance: many; v_gene: TRBV7-3; CDR3aa: CASSLTRTGKGGYTF
abundance: -; v_gene: TRBV20-1; CDR3aa: CSAPNREPGAQYF
abundance: many; v_gene: TRBV28; CDR3aa: CASSPPRQEGRLHF
abundance: many; v_gene: TRBV4-1; CDR3aa: CASQGVFARTGLTDTQYF
abundance: many; v_gene: TRBV7-2; CDR3aa: CASEGGVGIWRNYGYTF
abundance: many; v_gene: TRBV5-1; CDR3aa: CASSLQNEQYF
abundance: many; v_gene: TRBV18; CDR3aa: CASSPKGDSKAFF